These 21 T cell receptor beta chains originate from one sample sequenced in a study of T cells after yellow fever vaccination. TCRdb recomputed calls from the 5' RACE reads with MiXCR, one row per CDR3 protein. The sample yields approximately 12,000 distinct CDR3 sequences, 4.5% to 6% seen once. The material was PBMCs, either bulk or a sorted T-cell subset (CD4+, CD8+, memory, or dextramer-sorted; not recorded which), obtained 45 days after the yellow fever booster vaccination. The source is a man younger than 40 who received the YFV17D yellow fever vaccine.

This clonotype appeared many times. CDR3 coding DNA: TGCGCCAGCACTCAGGGGGGGAGCACAGATACGCAGTATTTT. This translates into CASTQGGSTDTQYF. The chain combines TRBV5-1 with TRBJ2-3; D may match TRBD1 or TRBD2 (7 bases each). The CDR3 length is 14 residues. V dropped 6 bases and J dropped 0 bases, with 11 bases sitting between them. Germline V gives CDR1 SGHRS, CDR2 YFSETQ.

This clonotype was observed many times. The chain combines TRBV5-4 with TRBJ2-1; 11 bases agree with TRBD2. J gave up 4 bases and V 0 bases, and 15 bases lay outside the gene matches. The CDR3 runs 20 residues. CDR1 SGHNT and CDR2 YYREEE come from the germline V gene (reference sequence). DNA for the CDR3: TGTGCCAGCAGCTTGGCTTGGGTTGGTTCTAGCGGGAGGATTTACAATGAGCAGTTCTTC. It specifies CASSLAWVGSSGRIYNEQFF.

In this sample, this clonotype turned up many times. The CDR3 loop reads CASSSSEIPYSNQPQHF. DNA of the CDR3: TGTGCCAGCAGCTCGAGTGAGATCCCTTATAGCAATCAGCCCCAGCATTTT. The chain uses TRBV5-5 and TRBJ1-5; D gene ambiguous. Germline V gene data show CDR1 as SGHKS and CDR2 as YYEKEE (reference sequence). The CDR3 length is 17 residues. Trimming shortened V by 3 bases and J by 0 bases, and 16 bases separated the two germline ends.

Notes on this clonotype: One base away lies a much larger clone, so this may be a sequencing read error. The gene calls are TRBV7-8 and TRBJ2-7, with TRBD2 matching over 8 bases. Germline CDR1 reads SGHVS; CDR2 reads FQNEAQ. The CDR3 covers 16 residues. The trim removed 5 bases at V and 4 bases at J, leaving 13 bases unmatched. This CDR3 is CASSPGSVAGSYEQYF. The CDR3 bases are TGTGCCAGCAGCCCCGGGTCAGTAGCGGGGTCGTACGAGCAGTACTTC.

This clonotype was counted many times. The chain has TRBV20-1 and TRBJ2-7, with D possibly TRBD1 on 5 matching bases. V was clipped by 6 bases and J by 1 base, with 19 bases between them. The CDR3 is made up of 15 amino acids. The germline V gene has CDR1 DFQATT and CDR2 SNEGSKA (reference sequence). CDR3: CSALDDRNLSYEQYF. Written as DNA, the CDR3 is TGCAGTGCCCTCGATGACAGAAACCTATCCTACGAGCAGTACTTC.

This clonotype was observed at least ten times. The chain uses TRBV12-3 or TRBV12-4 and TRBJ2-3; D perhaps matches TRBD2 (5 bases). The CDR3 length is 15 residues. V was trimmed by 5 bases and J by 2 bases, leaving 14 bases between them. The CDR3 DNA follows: TGTGCCAGCAGTCCCAACCCGGGGTTCACAGATACGCAGTATTTT. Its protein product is CASSPNPGFTDTQYF.

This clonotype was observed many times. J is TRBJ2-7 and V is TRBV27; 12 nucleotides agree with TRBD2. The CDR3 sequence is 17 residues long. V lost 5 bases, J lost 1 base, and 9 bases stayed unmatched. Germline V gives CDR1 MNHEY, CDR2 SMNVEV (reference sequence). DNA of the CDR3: TGTGCCAGCAGTCTGACGACTAGCGGGAGTTTTTCCTACGAGCAGTACTTC. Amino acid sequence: CASSLTTSGSFSYEQYF.

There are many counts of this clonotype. CDR3 DNA: TGTGCCAGCAGTTGGACCCAGGGAATCGGCACAGATACGCAGTATTTT. Amino acids: CASSWTQGIGTDTQYF. This sequence joins TRBV3-1 and TRBJ2-3; tentative D call: TRBD1 (5 bases). The length of the CDR3 is 16 residues. Germline assignment: CDR1 LGHDT and CDR2 YNNKEL (reference sequence). Trimming shortened V by 6 bases and J by 1 base, and 17 bases separated the two germline ends.

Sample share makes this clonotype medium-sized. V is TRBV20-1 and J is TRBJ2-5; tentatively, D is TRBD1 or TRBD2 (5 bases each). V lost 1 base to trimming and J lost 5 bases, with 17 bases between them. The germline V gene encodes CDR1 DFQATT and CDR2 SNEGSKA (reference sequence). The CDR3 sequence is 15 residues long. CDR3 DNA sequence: TGCAGTGCTAGAGGTGGGGCAGGGAGTATCGAGACCCAGTACTTC. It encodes CSARGGAGSIETQYF.

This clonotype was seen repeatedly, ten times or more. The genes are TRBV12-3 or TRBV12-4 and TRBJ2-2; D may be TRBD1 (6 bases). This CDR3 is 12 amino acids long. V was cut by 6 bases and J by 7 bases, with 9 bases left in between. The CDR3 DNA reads TGTGCCAGCAGCCCAGGGGTCGGGGAGCTGTTTTTT. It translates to CASSPGVGELFF.

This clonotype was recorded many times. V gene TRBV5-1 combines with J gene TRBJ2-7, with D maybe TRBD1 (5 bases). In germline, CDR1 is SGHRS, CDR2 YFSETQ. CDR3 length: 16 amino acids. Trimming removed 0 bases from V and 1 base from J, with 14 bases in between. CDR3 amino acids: CASSLGSRQGSYEQYF. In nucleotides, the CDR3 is TGCGCCAGCAGCTTGGGTTCGAGGCAGGGTTCCTACGAGCAGTACTTC.

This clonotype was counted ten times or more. CDR3 DNA sequence: TGTGCCAGCAGCCCACAAGTCAGACTAGGGATTCCCTACGAGCAGTACTTC. Its translation: CASSPQVRLGIPYEQYF. The gene calls are TRBV7-2 and TRBJ2-7; D perhaps matches TRBD2 (6 bases). This CDR3 is 17 amino acids long. V gave up 5 bases and J gave up 2 bases, with 22 bases separating them. In germline, CDR1 is SGHTA, CDR2 FQGNSA.

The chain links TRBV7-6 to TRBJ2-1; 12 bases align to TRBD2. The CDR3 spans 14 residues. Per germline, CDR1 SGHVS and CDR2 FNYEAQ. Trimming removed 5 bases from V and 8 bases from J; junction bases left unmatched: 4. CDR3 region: CASSRLAGVDEQFF. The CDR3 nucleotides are TGTGCCAGCAGCCGACTAGCGGGAGTGGATGAGCAGTTCTTC.

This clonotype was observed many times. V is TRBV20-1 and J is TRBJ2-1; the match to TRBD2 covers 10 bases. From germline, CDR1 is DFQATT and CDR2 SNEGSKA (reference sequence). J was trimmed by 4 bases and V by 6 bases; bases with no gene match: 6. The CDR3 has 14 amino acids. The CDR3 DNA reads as TGCAGTGCGAGGACTAGCGGACGTTACAATGAGCAGTTCTTC. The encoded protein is CSARTSGRYNEQFF.

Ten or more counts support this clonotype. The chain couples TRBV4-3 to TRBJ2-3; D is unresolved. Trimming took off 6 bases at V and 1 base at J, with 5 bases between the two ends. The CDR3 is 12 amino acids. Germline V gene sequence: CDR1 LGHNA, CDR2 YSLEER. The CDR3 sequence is CASSGGTDTQYF. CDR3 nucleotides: TGCGCCAGCAGTGGGGGCACAGATACGCAGTATTTT.

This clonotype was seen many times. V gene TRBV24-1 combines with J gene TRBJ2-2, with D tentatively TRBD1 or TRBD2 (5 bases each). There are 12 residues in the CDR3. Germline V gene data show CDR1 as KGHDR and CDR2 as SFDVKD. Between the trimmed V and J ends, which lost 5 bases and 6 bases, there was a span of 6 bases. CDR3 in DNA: TGTGCCACCAGTGGAGGGGCCGGGGAGCTGTTTTTT. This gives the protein CATSGGAGELFF.

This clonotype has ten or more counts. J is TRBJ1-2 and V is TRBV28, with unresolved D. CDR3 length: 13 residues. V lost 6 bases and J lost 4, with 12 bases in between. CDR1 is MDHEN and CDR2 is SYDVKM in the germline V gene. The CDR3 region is CASSRGPPYGYTF. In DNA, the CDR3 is TGTGCCAGCAGCCGCGGACCACCCTATGGCTACACCTTC.

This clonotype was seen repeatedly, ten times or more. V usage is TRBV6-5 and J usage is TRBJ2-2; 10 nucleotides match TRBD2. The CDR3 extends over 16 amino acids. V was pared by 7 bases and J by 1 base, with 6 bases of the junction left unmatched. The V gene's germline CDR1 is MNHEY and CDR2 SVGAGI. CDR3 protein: CASKEIAGGNTGELFF. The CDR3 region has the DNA TGTGCCAGCAAAGAAATAGCGGGAGGGAACACCGGGGAGCTGTTTTTT.

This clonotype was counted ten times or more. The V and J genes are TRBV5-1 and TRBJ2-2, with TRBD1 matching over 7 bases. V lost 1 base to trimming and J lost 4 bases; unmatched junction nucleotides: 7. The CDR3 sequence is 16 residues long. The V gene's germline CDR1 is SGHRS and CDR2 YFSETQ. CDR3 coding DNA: TGCGCCAGCAGCTTGACAGGGGCGCAGTCCACCGGGGAGCTGTTTTTT. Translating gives CASSLTGAQSTGELFF.

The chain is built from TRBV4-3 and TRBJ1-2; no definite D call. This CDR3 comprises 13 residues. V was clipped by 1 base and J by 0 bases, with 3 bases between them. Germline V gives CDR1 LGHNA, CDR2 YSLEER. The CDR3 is CASSQGPNYGYTF. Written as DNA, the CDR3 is TGCGCCAGCAGCCAAGGACCTAACTATGGCTACACCTTC.

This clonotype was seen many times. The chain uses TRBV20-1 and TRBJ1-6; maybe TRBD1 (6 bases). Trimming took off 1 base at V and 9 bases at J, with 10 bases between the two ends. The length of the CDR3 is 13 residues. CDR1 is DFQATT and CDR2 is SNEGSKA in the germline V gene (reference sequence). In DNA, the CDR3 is TGCAGTGCTAGAGGGGCAGGGGTTTCACCCCTCCACTTT. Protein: CSARGAGVSPLHF.